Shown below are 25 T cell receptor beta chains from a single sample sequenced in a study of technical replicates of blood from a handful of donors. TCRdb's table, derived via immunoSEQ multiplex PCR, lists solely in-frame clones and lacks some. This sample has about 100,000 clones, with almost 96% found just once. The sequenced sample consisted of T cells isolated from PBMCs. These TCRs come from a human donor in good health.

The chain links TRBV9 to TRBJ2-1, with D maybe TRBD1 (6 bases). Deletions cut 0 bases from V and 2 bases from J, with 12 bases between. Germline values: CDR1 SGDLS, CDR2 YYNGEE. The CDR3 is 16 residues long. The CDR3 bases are TGTGCCAGCAGCGTAGCTTTTGGGGGCACCTACAATGAGCAGTTCTTC. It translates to CASSVAFGGTYNEQFF. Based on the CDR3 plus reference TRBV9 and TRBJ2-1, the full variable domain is DSGVTQTPKHLITATGQRVTLRCSPRSGDLSVYWYQQSLDQGLQFLIQYYNGEERAKGNILERFSAQQFPDLHSELNLSSLELGDSALYFCASSVAFGGTYNEQFFGPGTRLTVL.

The CDR3 protein is CASSQENRGRSNQPQHF. CDR3 in DNA: TGTGCCAGCAGCCAAGAGAACAGGGGGCGAAGCAATCAGCCCCAGCATTTT. The chain carries TRBV4-2 and TRBJ1-5; 9 positions agree with TRBD1. Germline CDR1 is LGHNA and CDR2 is YNFKEQ. Trimming removed 0 bases from V and 1 base from J; junction bases left unmatched: 4. The CDR3 extends over 17 amino acids.

Written as DNA, the CDR3 is TGTGCCAGAAGCTCTACAAATTTTGACAGAAACAATGAGCAGTTCTTC. This sequence encodes CARSSTNFDRNNEQFF. This sequence joins TRBV5-3 and TRBJ2-1; D perhaps matches TRBD1 (5 bases). TRBV5-3 falls under the ORF class, with uncertain function. The CDR3 has 16 amino acids. Between the trimmed V and J ends, which lost 3 bases and 5 bases, there was a span of 18 bases.

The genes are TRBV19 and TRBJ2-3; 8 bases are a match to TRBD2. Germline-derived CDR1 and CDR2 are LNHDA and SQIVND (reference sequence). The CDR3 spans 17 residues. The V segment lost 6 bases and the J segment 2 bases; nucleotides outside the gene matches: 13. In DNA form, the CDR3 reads TGTGCCAGTAGAGAGGGGACTAGGAATACTATCACAGATACGCAGTATTTT. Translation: CASREGTRNTITDTQYF.

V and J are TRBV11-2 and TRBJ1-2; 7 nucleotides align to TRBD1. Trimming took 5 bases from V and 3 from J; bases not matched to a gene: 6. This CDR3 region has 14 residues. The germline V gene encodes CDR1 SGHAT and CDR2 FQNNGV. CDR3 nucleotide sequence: TGTGCCAGCAGCCTTTGGGACAGCCACTATGGCTACACCTTC. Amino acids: CASSLWDSHYGYTF. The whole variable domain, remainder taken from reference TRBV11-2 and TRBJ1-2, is EAGVAQSPRYKIIEKRQSVAFWCNPISGHATLYWYQQILGQGPKLLIQFQNNGVVDDSQLPKDRFSAERLKGVDSTLKIQPAKLEDSAVYLCASSLWDSHYGYTFGSGTRLTVV.

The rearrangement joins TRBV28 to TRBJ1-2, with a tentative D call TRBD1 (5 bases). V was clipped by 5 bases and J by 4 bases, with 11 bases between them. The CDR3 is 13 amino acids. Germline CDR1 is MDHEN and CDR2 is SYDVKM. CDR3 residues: CASSPSRVYGYTF. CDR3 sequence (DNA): TGTGCCAGCAGTCCAAGCAGGGTCTATGGCTACACCTTC.

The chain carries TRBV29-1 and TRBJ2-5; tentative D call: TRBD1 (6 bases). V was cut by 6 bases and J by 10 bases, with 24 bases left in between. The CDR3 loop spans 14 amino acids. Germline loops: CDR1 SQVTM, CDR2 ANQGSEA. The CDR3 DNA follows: TGCAGCGTGGATAGCAGTGGGGGCTTCAGGGGCCAGTACTTC. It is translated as CSVDSSGGFRGQYF.

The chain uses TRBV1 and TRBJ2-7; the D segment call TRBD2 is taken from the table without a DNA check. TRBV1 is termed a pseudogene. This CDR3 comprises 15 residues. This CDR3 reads CTSSQVECAPRGQYF. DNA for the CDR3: TGCACCAGCAGCCAAGTTGAGTGTGCCCCCCGGGGGCAGTACTTC.

CDR3: CAIRNGGYTF. CDR3 DNA sequence: TGTGCCATCAGAAACGGGGGCTACACCTTC. The chain employs TRBV10-3 and TRBJ1-2; D call uncertain. V lost 6 bases and J lost 8, with 7 bases in between. This CDR3 spans 10 amino acids. Germline V gene sequence: CDR1 ENHRY, CDR2 SYGVKD.

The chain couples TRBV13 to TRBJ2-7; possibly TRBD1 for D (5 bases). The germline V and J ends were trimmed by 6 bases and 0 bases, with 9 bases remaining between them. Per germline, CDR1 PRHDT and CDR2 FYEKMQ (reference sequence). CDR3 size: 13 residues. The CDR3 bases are TGTGCCAGCAGTCGACAGAGCTCCTACGAGCAGTACTTC. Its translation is CASSRQSSYEQYF.

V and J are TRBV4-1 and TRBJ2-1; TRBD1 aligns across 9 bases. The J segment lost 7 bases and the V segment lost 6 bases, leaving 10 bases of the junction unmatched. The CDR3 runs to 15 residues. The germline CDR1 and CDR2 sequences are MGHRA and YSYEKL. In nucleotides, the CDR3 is TGCGCCAGCAGACGTCCGGGACAGGGTTTAAATGAGCAGTTCTTC. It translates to CASRRPGQGLNEQFF.

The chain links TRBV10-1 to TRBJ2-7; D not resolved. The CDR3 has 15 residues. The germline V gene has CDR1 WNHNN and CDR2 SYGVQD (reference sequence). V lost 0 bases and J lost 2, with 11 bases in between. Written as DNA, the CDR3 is TGCGCCAGCAGTGAGTCGTTAGCAGCCCCCTACGAGCAGTACTTC. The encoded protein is CASSESLAAPYEQYF.

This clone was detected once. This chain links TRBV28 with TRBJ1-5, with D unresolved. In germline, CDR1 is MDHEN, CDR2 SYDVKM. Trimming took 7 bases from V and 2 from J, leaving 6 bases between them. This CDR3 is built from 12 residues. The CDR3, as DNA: TGTGCCAGCAACAGTGGCAATCAGCCCCAGCATTTT. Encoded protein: CASNSGNQPQHF.

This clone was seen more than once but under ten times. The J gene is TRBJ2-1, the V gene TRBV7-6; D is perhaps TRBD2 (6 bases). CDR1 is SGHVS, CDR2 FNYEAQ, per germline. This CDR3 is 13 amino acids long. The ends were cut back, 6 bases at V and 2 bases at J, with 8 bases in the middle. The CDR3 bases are TGTGCCAGCAGTCTAGCGACCTACAATGAGCAGTTCTTC. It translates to CASSLATYNEQFF.

CDR3 loop: CASSDLQGAIAYEQYF. The CDR3 nucleotides are TGCGCCAGCAGCGACCTACAGGGGGCGATCGCCTACGAGCAGTACTTC. V and J are TRBV5-1 and TRBJ2-7, with 9 bases identical to TRBD1. This CDR3 region has 16 residues. Germline CDR1 and CDR2: SGHRS and YFSETQ. Trimming took 4 bases from V and 2 from J; bases not matched to a gene: 10. The full variable domain, rest sourced from reference TRBV5-1 and TRBJ2-7, is KAGVTQTPRYLIKTRGQQVTLSCSPISGHRSVSWYQQTPGQGLQFLFEYFSETQRNKGNFPGRFSGRQFSNSRSEMNVSTLELGDSALYLCASSDLQGAIAYEQYFGPGTRLTVT.

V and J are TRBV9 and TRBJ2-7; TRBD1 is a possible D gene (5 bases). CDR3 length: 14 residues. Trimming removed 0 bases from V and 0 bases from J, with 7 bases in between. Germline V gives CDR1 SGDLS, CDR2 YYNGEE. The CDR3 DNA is TGTGCCAGCAGCGTAGGACAGAGCTCCTACGAGCAGTACTTC. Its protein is CASSVGQSSYEQYF.

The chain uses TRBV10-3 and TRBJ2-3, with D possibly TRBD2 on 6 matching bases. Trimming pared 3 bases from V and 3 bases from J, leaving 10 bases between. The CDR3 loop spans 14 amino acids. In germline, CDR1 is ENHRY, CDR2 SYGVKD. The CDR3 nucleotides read TGTGCCATCAGTGACGGGGGAGGTACAGATACGCAGTATTTT. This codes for CAISDGGGTDTQYF.

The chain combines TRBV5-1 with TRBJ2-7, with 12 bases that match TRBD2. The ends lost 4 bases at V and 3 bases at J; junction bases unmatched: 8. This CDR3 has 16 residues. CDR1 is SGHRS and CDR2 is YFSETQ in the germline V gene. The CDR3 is CASSATTSGGNYEQYF. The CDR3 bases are TGCGCCAGCAGCGCGACAACTAGCGGGGGGAACTACGAGCAGTACTTC.

For the CDR3, the DNA is TGTGCCAGCGGGCCCAGACCAGGAGGAGAGACCCAGTACTTC. It codes for CASGPRPGGETQYF. The rearrangement links TRBV7-2 to TRBJ2-5; D is perhaps TRBD2 (5 bases). The CDR3 contains 14 residues. Trimming took off 8 bases at V and 4 bases at J, with 17 bases between the two ends. CDR1 is SGHTA and CDR2 is FQGNSA in the germline V gene.

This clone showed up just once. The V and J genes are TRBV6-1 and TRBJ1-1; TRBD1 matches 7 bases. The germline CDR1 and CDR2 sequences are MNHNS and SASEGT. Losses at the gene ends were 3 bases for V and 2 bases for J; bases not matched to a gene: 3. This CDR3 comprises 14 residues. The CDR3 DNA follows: TGTGCCAGCAGTGAGTACAGGGGAAACACTGAAGCTTTCTTT. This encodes CASSEYRGNTEAFF.

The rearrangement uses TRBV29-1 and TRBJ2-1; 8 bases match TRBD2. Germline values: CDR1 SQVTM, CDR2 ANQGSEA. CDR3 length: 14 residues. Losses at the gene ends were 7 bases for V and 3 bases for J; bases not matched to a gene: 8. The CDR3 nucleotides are TGCAGCGCCCTAGGGGGGACTAGCTACAATGAGCAGTTCTTC. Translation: CSALGGTSYNEQFF.

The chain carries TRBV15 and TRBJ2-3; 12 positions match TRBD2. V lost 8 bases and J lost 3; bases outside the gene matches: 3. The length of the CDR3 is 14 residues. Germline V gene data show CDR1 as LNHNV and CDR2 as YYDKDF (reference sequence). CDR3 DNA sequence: TGTGCCACCCGGACTAGCGGGATGACAGATACGCAGTATTTT. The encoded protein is CATRTSGMTDTQYF.

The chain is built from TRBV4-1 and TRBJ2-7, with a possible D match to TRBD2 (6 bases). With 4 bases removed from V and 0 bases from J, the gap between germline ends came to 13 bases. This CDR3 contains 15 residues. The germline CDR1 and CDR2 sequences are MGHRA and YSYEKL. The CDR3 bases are TGCGCCAGCAGCCCCGGGGGAATCGACTCCTACGAGCAGTACTTC. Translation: CASSPGGIDSYEQYF.

The CDR3 reads CAISESETVAEAFF. CDR3 nucleotide sequence: TGTGCCATCAGTGAGTCCGAGACTGTAGCTGAAGCTTTCTTT. V gene TRBV10-3 combines with J gene TRBJ1-1; D gene unclear. The CDR3 is made up of 14 amino acids. CDR1 and CDR2 (germline): ENHRY, SYGVKD. The germline V and J ends were trimmed by 0 bases and 6 bases, with 11 bases remaining between them.

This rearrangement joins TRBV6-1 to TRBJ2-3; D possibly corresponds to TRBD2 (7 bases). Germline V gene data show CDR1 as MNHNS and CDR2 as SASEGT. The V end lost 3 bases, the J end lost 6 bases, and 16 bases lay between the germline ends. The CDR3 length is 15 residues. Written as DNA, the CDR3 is TGTGCCAGCAGTGACTCGGGGGGCTTCGGGGATACGCAGTATTTT. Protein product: CASSDSGGFGDTQYF.